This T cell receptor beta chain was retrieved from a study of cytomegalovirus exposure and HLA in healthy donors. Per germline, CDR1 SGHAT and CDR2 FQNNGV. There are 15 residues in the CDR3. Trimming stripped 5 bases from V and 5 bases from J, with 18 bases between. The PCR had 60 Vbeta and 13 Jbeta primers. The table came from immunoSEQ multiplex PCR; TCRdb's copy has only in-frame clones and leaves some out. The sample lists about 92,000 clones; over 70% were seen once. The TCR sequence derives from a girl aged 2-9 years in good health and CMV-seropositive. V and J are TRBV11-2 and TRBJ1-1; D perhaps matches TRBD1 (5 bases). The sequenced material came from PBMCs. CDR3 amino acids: CASSPRAREGTEAFF. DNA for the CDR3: TGTGCCAGCAGCCCTAGGGCCAGGGAAGGAACTGAAGCTTTCTTT.